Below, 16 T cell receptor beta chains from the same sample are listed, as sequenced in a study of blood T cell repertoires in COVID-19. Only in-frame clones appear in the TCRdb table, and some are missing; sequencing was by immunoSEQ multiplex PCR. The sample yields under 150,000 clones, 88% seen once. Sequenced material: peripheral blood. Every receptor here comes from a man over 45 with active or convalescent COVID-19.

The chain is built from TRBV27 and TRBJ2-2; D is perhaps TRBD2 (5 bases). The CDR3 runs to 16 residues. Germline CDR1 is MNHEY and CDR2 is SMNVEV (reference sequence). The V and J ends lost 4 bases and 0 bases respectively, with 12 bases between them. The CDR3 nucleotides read TGTGCCAGCAGTTCGAGGGCCAGGTCGAACACCGGGGAGCTGTTTTTT. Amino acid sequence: CASSSRARSNTGELFF.

The CDR3 DNA is TGTGCCAGCAGTCCCCTGGGGGACAGAAATCAGCCCCAGCATTTT. The encoded protein is CASSPLGDRNQPQHF. The rearrangement joins TRBV27 to TRBJ1-5; 7 bases line up with TRBD1. Germline V CDR1 and CDR2: MNHEY, SMNVEV (reference sequence). With 5 bases clipped from V and 4 bases from J, the junction kept 8 bases outside the gene matches. CDR3 size: 15 residues.

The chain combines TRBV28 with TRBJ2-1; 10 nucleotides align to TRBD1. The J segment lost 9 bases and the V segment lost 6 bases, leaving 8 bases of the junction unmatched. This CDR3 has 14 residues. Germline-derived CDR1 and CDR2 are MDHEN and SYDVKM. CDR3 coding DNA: TGTGCCAGCAGGCCGGGACAGGGGTTACTTGAGCAGTTCTTC. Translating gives CASRPGQGLLEQFF.

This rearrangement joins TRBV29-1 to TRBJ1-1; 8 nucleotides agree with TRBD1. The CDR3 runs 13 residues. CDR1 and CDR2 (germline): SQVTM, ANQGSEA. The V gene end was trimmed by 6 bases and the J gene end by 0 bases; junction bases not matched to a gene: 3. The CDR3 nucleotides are TGCAGCGTGGCGGGACAGGTGAACACTGAAGCTTTCTTT. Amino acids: CSVAGQVNTEAFF.

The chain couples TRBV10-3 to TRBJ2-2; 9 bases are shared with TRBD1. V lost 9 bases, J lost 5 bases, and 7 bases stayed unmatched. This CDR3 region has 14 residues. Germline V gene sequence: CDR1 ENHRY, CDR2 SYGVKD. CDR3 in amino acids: CAIRGQGRTGELFF. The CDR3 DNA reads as TGTGCCATTAGGGGACAGGGAAGGACCGGGGAGCTGTTTTTT.

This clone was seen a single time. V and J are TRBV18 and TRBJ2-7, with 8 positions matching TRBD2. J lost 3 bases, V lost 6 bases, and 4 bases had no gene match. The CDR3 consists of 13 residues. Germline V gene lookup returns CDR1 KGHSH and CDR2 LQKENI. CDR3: CASSPGTSYEQYF. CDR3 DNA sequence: TGTGCCAGCTCCCCCGGGACTAGCTACGAGCAGTACTTC.

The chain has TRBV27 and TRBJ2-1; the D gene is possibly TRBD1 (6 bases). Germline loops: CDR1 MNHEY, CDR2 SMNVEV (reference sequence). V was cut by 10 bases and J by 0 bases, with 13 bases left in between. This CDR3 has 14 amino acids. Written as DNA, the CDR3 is TGTGCCACTACGGACAGACCCTCCTACAATGAGCAGTTCTTC. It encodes CATTDRPSYNEQFF.

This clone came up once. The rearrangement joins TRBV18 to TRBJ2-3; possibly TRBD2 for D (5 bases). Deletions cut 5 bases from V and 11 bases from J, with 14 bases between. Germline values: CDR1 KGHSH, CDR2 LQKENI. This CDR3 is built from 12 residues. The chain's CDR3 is CASSAERSKQYF. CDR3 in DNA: TGTGCCAGCTCAGCGGAGCGGTCCAAGCAGTATTTT.

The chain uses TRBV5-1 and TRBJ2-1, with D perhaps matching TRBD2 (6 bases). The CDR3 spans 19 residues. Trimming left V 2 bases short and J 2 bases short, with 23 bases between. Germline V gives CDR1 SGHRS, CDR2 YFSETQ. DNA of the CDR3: TGCGCCAGCAGCTTTAGGAGGACTACTGTCACCGTGACCTACAATGAGCAGTTCTTC. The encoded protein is CASSFRRTTVTVTYNEQFF.

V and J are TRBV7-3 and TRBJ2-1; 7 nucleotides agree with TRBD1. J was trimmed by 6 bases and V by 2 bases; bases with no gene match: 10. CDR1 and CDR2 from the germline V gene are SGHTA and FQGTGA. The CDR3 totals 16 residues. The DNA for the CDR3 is TGTGCCAGCAGCTTAGGTCTGGGTGCAGGGGGCAATGAGCAGTTCTTC. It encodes CASSLGLGAGGNEQFF.

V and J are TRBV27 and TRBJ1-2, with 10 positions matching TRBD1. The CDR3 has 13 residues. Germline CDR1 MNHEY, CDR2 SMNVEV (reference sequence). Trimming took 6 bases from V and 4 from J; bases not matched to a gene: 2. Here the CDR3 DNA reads TGTGCCAGCAGGACAGGGGGCAGCTATGGCTACACCTTC. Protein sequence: CASRTGGSYGYTF.

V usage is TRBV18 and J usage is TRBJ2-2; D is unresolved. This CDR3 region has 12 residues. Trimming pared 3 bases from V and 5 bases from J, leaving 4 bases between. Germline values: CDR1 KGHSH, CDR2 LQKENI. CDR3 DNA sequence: TGTGCCAGCTCACCTTCTACCGGGGAGCTGTTTTTT. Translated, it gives CASSPSTGELFF.

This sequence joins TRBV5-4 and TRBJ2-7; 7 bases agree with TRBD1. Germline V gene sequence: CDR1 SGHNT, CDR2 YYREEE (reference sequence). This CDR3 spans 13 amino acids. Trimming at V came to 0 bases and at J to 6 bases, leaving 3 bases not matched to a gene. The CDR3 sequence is CASSLVTGTEQYF. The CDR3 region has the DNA TGTGCCAGCAGCTTGGTGACAGGGACCGAGCAGTACTTC.

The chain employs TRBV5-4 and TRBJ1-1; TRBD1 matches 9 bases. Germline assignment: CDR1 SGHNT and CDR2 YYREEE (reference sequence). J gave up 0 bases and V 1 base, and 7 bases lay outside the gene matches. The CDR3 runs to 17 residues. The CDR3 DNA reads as TGTGCCAGCAGCTTGAGCGGGACAGGGATTATGAACACTGAAGCTTTCTTT. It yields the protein CASSLSGTGIMNTEAFF.

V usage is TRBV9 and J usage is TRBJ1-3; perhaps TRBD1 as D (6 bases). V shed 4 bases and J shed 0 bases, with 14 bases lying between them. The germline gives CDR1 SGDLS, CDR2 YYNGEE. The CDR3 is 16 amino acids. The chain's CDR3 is CASSPTGTLSGNTIYF. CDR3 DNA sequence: TGTGCCAGCAGCCCCACAGGGACCCTCTCTGGAAACACCATATATTTT.

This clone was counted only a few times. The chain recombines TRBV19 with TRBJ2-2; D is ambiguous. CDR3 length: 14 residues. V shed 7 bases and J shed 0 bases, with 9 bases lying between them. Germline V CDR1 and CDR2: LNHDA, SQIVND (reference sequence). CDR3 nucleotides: TGTGCCAGTAAAACGGCGGCGAACACCGGGGAGCTGTTTTTT. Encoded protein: CASKTAANTGELFF.